The next 17 T cell receptor beta chains were all read from a single sample in a study of blood T cell repertoires in COVID-19. The method was immunoSEQ multiplex PCR; TCRdb's version includes in-frame clones alone and lacks a portion of them. In the table there are more than 250,000 clones, approximately 88% of which are singletons. Sample: peripheral blood. Receptor source: a man in his late teens or twenties who had recovered from COVID-19.

V and J are TRBV19 and TRBJ1-2; no clear D. The CDR3 runs 15 residues. Per the germline V gene, CDR1 is LNHDA and CDR2 is SQIVND (reference sequence). V lost 5 bases to trimming and J lost 5 bases, with 18 bases between them. CDR3 nucleotide sequence: TGTGCCAGTAGTCTCCAAGGAGATCCTGTATATGGCTACACCTTC. Translation gives CASSLQGDPVYGYTF. The whole variable domain, remainder taken from reference TRBV19 and TRBJ1-2, is DGGITQSPKYLFRKEGQNVTLSCEQNLNHDAMYWYRQDPGQGLRLIYYSQIVNDFQKGDIAEGYSVSREKKESFPLTVTSAQKNPTAFYLCASSLQGDPVYGYTFGSGTRLTVV.

This chain links TRBV7-9 with TRBJ2-3; D perhaps matches TRBD2 (6 bases). The V gene's germline CDR1 is SEHNR and CDR2 FQNEAQ (reference sequence). The CDR3 is made up of 19 amino acids. Deletions cut 3 bases from V and 1 base from J, with 23 bases between. In DNA form, the CDR3 reads TGTGCCAGCAGCTTTAGGGGAGGCGGGTTCGTGGGCGGCACAGATACGCAGTATTTT. Protein product: CASSFRGGGFVGGTDTQYF.

This clone has a single count. This chain connects TRBV19 to TRBJ1-5; 12 bases fit TRBD1. The V gene end was trimmed by 7 bases and the J gene end by 1 base; junction bases not matched to a gene: 8. The CDR3 contains 17 residues. Germline V gives CDR1 LNHDA, CDR2 SQIVND (reference sequence). CDR3 amino acids: CASTRDRGQISNQPQHF. The CDR3 nucleotides are TGTGCCAGTACCCGGGACAGGGGGCAAATCAGCAATCAGCCCCAGCATTTT. The entire variable domain, with the rest obtained from reference TRBV19 and TRBJ1-5, is as follows: DGGITQSPKYLFRKEGQNVTLSCEQNLNHDAMYWYRQDPGQGLRLIYYSQIVNDFQKGDIAEGYSVSREKKESFPLTVTSAQKNPTAFYLCASTRDRGQISNQPQHFGDGTRLSIL.

This clone was seen only a few times. V and J are TRBV5-4 and TRBJ1-4; 8 positions agree with TRBD1. V lost 4 bases and J lost 2; bases outside the gene matches: 4. The CDR3 spans 15 residues. Germline V lookup: CDR1 SGHNT, CDR2 YYREEE (reference sequence). In DNA form, the CDR3 reads TGTGCCAGCAGCCAGACAGGGGCCACTAATGAAAAACTGTTTTTT. It yields the protein CASSQTGATNEKLFF.

The chain has TRBV2 and TRBJ1-1, with TRBD1 matching 8 bases. V lost 11 bases, J lost 1 base, and 6 bases stayed unmatched. Germline-derived CDR1 and CDR2 are SNHLY and FYNNEI. This CDR3 is 13 amino acids long. The CDR3 region is CAGAGTGNTEAFF. DNA for the CDR3: TGTGCCGGGGCCGGGACAGGGAACACTGAAGCTTTCTTT.

The genes are TRBV27 and TRBJ1-5; D perhaps matches TRBD1 (6 bases). CDR1 and CDR2 (germline): MNHEY, SMNVEV (reference sequence). This CDR3 is built from 18 residues. V lost 2 bases, J lost 6 bases, and 23 bases lay in between. CDR3 protein: CASSLVAGARGGSQPQHF. DNA for the CDR3: TGTGCCAGCAGTTTAGTTGCGGGGGCGCGGGGTGGCAGTCAGCCCCAGCATTTT.

The J gene is TRBJ1-5, the V gene TRBV19; D is unclear. Germline V gives CDR1 LNHDA, CDR2 SQIVND (reference sequence). The CDR3 is 16 amino acids. V was trimmed by 7 bases and J by 1 base, leaving 17 bases between them. CDR3 loop: CASTPGGFISNQPQHF. The DNA for the CDR3 is TGTGCCAGTACCCCCGGCGGATTTATAAGCAATCAGCCCCAGCATTTT.

The count of this clone is one. V gene TRBV18 combines with J gene TRBJ2-5; no firm D call. The V gene lost 3 bases and the J gene lost 2 bases, with 7 bases spanning the gap. CDR1 and CDR2 (germline): KGHSH, LQKENI. There are 13 residues in the CDR3. The CDR3 loop is CASSPLEQETQYF. CDR3 bases: TGTGCCAGCTCACCTCTAGAGCAAGAGACCCAGTACTTC.

CDR3 DNA: TGTGCCACCGCCGAGAGTCGGAGCTACGAGCAGTACTTC. This encodes CATAESRSYEQYF. The chain recombines TRBV6-5 with TRBJ2-7; D is ambiguous. This CDR3 comprises 13 residues. V was cut by 10 bases and J by 3 bases, with 16 bases left in between. CDR1 MNHEY and CDR2 SVGAGI come from the germline V gene.

This clone was observed once. This rearrangement joins TRBV4-1 to TRBJ1-2, with 8 bases that match TRBD1. The CDR3 totals 14 residues. Per germline, CDR1 MGHRA and CDR2 YSYEKL. With 0 bases clipped from V and 4 bases from J, the junction kept 1 base outside the gene matches. The CDR3 is CASSQDRGPYGYTF. The CDR3 DNA follows: TGCGCCAGCAGCCAAGACAGGGGGCCCTATGGCTACACCTTC.

V is TRBV19 and J is TRBJ1-1; D might be TRBD1 (6 bases). Germline-derived CDR1 and CDR2 are LNHDA and SQIVND (reference sequence). The CDR3 consists of 13 residues. With 4 bases removed from V and 5 bases from J, the gap between germline ends came to 11 bases. The CDR3 sequence is CASSREGQTEAFF. For the CDR3, the DNA is TGTGCCAGTAGTAGGGAGGGACAAACTGAAGCTTTCTTT.

The chain uses TRBV19 and TRBJ2-7; D remains unclear. This CDR3 is built from 13 residues. The V end lost 1 base, the J end lost 6 bases, and 10 bases lay between the germline ends. Germline CDR1 LNHDA, CDR2 SQIVND (reference sequence). CDR3 DNA sequence: TGTGCCAGTAGTATAGTGGGCCCCGCCGAGCAGTACTTC. Residues: CASSIVGPAEQYF. Complete variable domain (other parts from reference TRBV19 and TRBJ2-7): DGGITQSPKYLFRKEGQNVTLSCEQNLNHDAMYWYRQDPGQGLRLIYYSQIVNDFQKGDIAEGYSVSREKKESFPLTVTSAQKNPTAFYLCASSIVGPAEQYFGPGTRLTVT.

CDR3 DNA: TGTGCCAGTAGTATCCTGGACCGGGGGACGGCTTTCTTT. This translates into CASSILDRGTAFF. This chain connects TRBV19 to TRBJ1-1; maybe TRBD1 (5 bases). V gave up 3 bases and J gave up 11 bases, with 16 bases separating them. Germline-derived CDR1 and CDR2 are LNHDA and SQIVND (reference sequence). The CDR3 sequence is 13 residues long.

The rearrangement uses TRBV9 and TRBJ2-1; 9 bases line up with TRBD2. The V and J ends lost 4 bases and 1 base, in that order; junction bases with no gene match: 15. Germline lookup yields CDR1 SGDLS and CDR2 YYNGEE. The CDR3 has 19 amino acids. The CDR3 here is CASSSRGREGVLSYNEQFF. In DNA form, the CDR3 reads TGTGCCAGCAGCTCTAGGGGGCGGGAGGGGGTATTATCCTACAATGAGCAGTTCTTC.

This clone was observed a single time. The rearrangement uses TRBV4-3 and TRBJ1-2, with D possibly matching TRBD1 (5 bases). There are 13 residues in the CDR3. V was trimmed by 2 bases and J by 8 bases, leaving 12 bases between them. Germline lookup yields CDR1 LGHNA and CDR2 YSLEER. In DNA, the CDR3 is TGCGCCAGCAGCCAACTTGGACATGGAGGCTACACCTTC. Amino acid sequence: CASSQLGHGGYTF.

The chain recombines TRBV5-1 with TRBJ2-6, with a weak D call TRBD1 (6 bases). The CDR3 is made up of 18 amino acids. Germline CDR1 is SGHRS and CDR2 is YFSETQ. The V gene lost 0 bases and the J gene lost 1 base, with 14 bases spanning the gap. CDR3 coding DNA: TGCGCCAGCAGCTTGGCCGGGACATCAGCATCTGGGGCCAACGTCCTGACTTTC. Protein product: CASSLAGTSASGANVLTF.

V gene TRBV6-1 combines with J gene TRBJ1-2; D may be TRBD1 (6 bases). The CDR3 is made up of 15 amino acids. Per germline, CDR1 MNHNS and CDR2 SASEGT. Trimming left V 2 bases short and J 4 bases short, with 14 bases between. CDR3 nucleotides: TGTGCCAGCAGTGAACTCCGGGGGGCAAGCTATGGCTACACCTTC. This translates into CASSELRGASYGYTF.